This passage covers 32 T cell receptor beta chains from one sample sequenced in a study of OX40 agonist ivuxolimab in advanced cancers. The library was generated by the immunoSEQ multiplex PCR assay. Imported from immuneACCESS, the table was reduced by TCRdb to in-frame sequences with V and J called. These copies leave out some clones; in studies compared against another copy, an unresolved V gene accounts for under half, and the cause of the remainder is not known. The sample includes about 100,000 clones, with about nine tenths observed a single time. Together, the top ten hold approximately 0.31% of the sample. The sequences come from CD4+ or CD8+ T cells sorted from blood, collected in a trial of the OX40 agonist ivuxolimab. The receptor set was obtained from an adult with an advanced solid tumor such as melanoma, head and neck, liver or kidney cancer.

The chain recombines TRBV6-5 with TRBJ2-7; 7 bases align to TRBD2. Looked up from germline, CDR1 is MNHEY and CDR2 is SVGAGI. Losses at the gene ends were 6 bases for V and 2 bases for J; bases not matched to a gene: 7. The CDR3 length is 14 residues. CDR3 coding DNA: TGTGCCAGCAGCGCCCTAGCGGTTCCCTACGAGCAGTACTTC. Translated, it gives CASSALAVPYEQYF.

The chain is built from TRBV4-3 and TRBJ2-5; the match to TRBD2 covers 9 bases. The tail of the sequence fits TRBJ2-7 better, so the J call may be wrong. CDR3 length: 15 residues. CDR1 is LGHNA and CDR2 is YSLEER in the germline V gene. The CDR3 spells CASSQDPSGKVEQYF. CDR3 bases: TGCGCCAGCAGCCAAGATCCTAGCGGGAAGGTCGAGCAGTACTTC.

The CDR3 region is CASSSGWGGYTF. The CDR3 DNA follows: TGTGCCAGCAGCTCAGGGTGGGGTGGCTACACCTTC. The V gene is TRBV6-5, the J gene TRBJ1-2, with TRBD1 as a possible D gene (5 bases). Germline V gives CDR1 MNHEY, CDR2 SVGAGI. V gave up 6 bases and J gave up 7 bases, with 12 bases separating them. The CDR3 length is 12 residues.

The genes are TRBV7-3 and TRBJ2-3, with a weak D call TRBD2 (5 bases). The V and J ends lost 4 bases and 0 bases respectively, with 8 bases between them. This CDR3 spans 14 amino acids. Germline lookup yields CDR1 SGHTA and CDR2 FQGTGA. The CDR3 bases are TGTGCCAGCAGCTCAGCGGCTAGCACAGATACGCAGTATTTT. The encoded protein is CASSSAASTDTQYF.

V gene TRBV6-5 combines with J gene TRBJ2-7; D gene unclear. CDR1 and CDR2 (germline): MNHEY, SVGAGI. This CDR3 region has 14 residues. Trimming removed 2 bases from V and 4 bases from J, with 12 bases in between. In DNA form, the CDR3 reads TGTGCCAGCAGTTACGATGGGTTTCGGTACGAGCAGTACTTC. This gives the protein CASSYDGFRYEQYF.

The chain uses TRBV28 and TRBJ1-5; possibly TRBD1 for D (6 bases). V was clipped by 3 bases and J by 3 bases, with 12 bases between them. This CDR3 is built from 15 residues. CDR1 MDHEN and CDR2 SYDVKM come from the germline V gene. The DNA for the CDR3 is TGTGCCAGCAGTTTTGTAGGGACAATCAATCAGCCCCAGCATTTT. It specifies CASSFVGTINQPQHF.

The chain couples TRBV28 to TRBJ2-4, with D perhaps matching TRBD1 or TRBD2 (6 bases each). The V end was cut by 3 bases, the J end by 0 bases, with 12 bases between. CDR3 length equals 16 residues. Germline V CDR1 and CDR2: MDHEN, SYDVKM. The CDR3 DNA is TGTGCCAGCAGTTTGGGCGGGACAATAGCCAAAAACATTCAGTACTTC. Translating it yields CASSLGGTIAKNIQYF.

This sequence joins TRBV2 and TRBJ1-4, with 7 bases aligning to TRBD1. There are 15 residues in the CDR3. With 8 bases clipped from V and 7 bases from J, the junction kept 13 bases outside the gene matches. The germline CDR1 and CDR2 sequences are SNHLY and FYNNEI. CDR3 region: CASVLQGTFGEKLFF. The DNA of the CDR3 is TGTGCCAGCGTCCTACAGGGGACCTTCGGTGAAAAACTGTTTTTT.

This clone was seen only once. V is TRBV7-3 and J is TRBJ2-7; a possible D gene is TRBD2 (6 bases). Germline V lookup: CDR1 SGHTA, CDR2 FQGTGA. V lost 1 base and J 5 bases, leaving 21 bases between the germline ends. This CDR3 has 17 amino acids. The chain's CDR3 is CASSLNPPGLRGNEQYF. As DNA, the CDR3 is TGTGCCAGCAGCTTAAACCCCCCGGGACTCCGAGGCAACGAGCAGTACTTC.

This sequence joins TRBV18 and TRBJ2-3; TRBD1 matches at 8 bases. The CDR3 is made up of 14 amino acids. V was pared by 3 bases and J by 5 bases, with 4 bases of the junction left unmatched. Per the germline V gene, CDR1 is KGHSH and CDR2 is LQKENI. This chain's CDR3 is CASSPDRVKDTQYF. In DNA form, the CDR3 reads TGTGCCAGCTCACCGGACAGGGTTAAAGATACGCAGTATTTT.

The chain combines TRBV7-2 with TRBJ1-5, with a tentative D call TRBD1 (6 bases). The CDR3 loop spans 14 amino acids. V lost 3 bases to trimming and J lost 7 bases, with 13 bases between them. CDR1 is SGHTA and CDR2 is FQGNSA in the germline V gene. The DNA of the CDR3 is TGTGCCAGCAGCTTCGCGACAGGACCCCAGCCCCAGCATTTT. Translation gives CASSFATGPQPQHF.

This sequence joins TRBV11-3 and TRBJ2-3, with TRBD2 identical over 7 bases. This CDR3 has 15 amino acids. After removal of 2 bases from V and 5 bases from J, the junction contained 7 bases not matched to a gene. Germline V gene sequence: CDR1 SGHNT, CDR2 YENEEA. CDR3 sequence (DNA): TGTGCCAGCAGCTTAAGGACCGGACTAGGAGATACGCAGTATTTT. Translation: CASSLRTGLGDTQYF. Full variable domain (outside the CDR3, taken from reference TRBV11-3 and TRBJ2-3): EAGVVQSPRYKIIEKKQPVAFWCNPISGHNTLYWYLQNLGQGPELLIRYENEEAVDDSQLPKDRFSAERLKGVDSTLKIQPAELGDSAVYLCASSLRTGLGDTQYFGPGTRLTVL.

This chain links TRBV9 with TRBJ2-7; TRBD2 matches at 9 bases. CDR1 SGDLS and CDR2 YYNGEE come from the germline V gene. The CDR3 contains 15 residues. V lost 2 bases, J lost 6 bases, and 9 bases stayed unmatched. The DNA of the CDR3 is TGTGCCAGCAGCGTGTCCGGGACTAGCATTGTCGAGCAGTACTTC. Translating it yields CASSVSGTSIVEQYF.

The sample holds one count of this clone. V is TRBV7-9 and J is TRBJ1-1; D ambiguous. This CDR3 has 15 residues. The V end lost 5 bases, the J end lost 2 bases, and 15 bases lay between the germline ends. CDR1 SEHNR and CDR2 FQNEAQ come from the germline V gene (reference sequence). CDR3 coding DNA: TGTGCCAGCAGCGCTCAAACCGGGTTAAACACTGAAGCTTTCTTT. As protein: CASSAQTGLNTEAFF. Combining the CDR3 with reference TRBV7-9 and TRBJ1-1 gives the whole variable domain DTGVSQNPRHKITKRGQNVTFRCDPISEHNRLYWYRQTLGQGPEFLTYFQNEAQLEKSRLLSDRFSAERPKGSFSTLEIQRTEQGDSAMYLCASSAQTGLNTEAFFGQGTRLTVV.

The chain links TRBV7-2 to TRBJ1-4; D remains ambiguous. The ends were cut back, 2 bases at V and 7 bases at J, with 11 bases in the middle. This CDR3 is 14 amino acids long. The germline gives CDR1 SGHTA, CDR2 FQGNSA. The CDR3 loop reads CASSLIRHSEKLFF. For the CDR3, the DNA is TGTGCCAGCAGCTTAATAAGGCATAGTGAAAAACTGTTTTTT.

This chain uses TRBV7-6 with TRBJ2-3, with D perhaps assigned TRBD1 or TRBD2 (6 bases each). Trimming pared 5 bases from V and 7 bases from J, leaving 19 bases between. The CDR3 consists of 15 residues. Germline V lookup: CDR1 SGHVS, CDR2 FNYEAQ. The chain's CDR3 is CASSLTPRGRNTQYF. The CDR3 nucleotides read TGTGCCAGCAGCCTAACCCCCCGGGGGCGTAATACGCAGTATTTT.

This clone has a single count. The J gene is TRBJ1-1, the V gene TRBV18, with TRBD1 as a possible D gene (6 bases). Trimming removed 3 bases from V and 1 base from J, with 9 bases in between. Germline loops: CDR1 KGHSH, CDR2 LQKENI. This CDR3 is 14 amino acids long. CDR3 DNA: TGTGCCAGCTCACCGGGACACTCGAACACTGAAGCTTTCTTT. Translation gives CASSPGHSNTEAFF.

The V and J genes are TRBV11-1 and TRBJ2-7; no firm D call. The V and J ends lost 0 bases and 3 bases respectively, with 9 bases between them. Germline CDR1 reads SGHAT; CDR2 reads FQDESV (reference sequence). The CDR3 has 14 residues. DNA of the CDR3: TGTGCCAGCAGCTTAGCGACCAGAGACTACGAGCAGTACTTC. Amino acids: CASSLATRDYEQYF.

The V and J genes are TRBV11-2 and TRBJ2-2, with 12 bases lining up with TRBD1. CDR1 and CDR2 from the germline V gene are SGHAT and FQNNGV. V shed 5 bases, J shed 5 bases, and the junction held 6 bases outside the gene matches. This CDR3 has 16 amino acids. CDR3 loop: CASSPGTGGYTGELFF. The CDR3 region has the DNA TGTGCCAGCAGCCCAGGGACAGGGGGCTATACCGGGGAGCTGTTTTTT.

This clone was picked up one time. The rearrangement uses TRBV19 and TRBJ2-3; D remains ambiguous. In germline, CDR1 is LNHDA, CDR2 SQIVND (reference sequence). V lost 3 bases and J 2 bases, leaving 9 bases between the germline ends. The CDR3 runs 14 residues. CDR3 protein: CASSMVSTTDTQYF. CDR3 nucleotides: TGTGCCAGTAGTATGGTCTCGACCACAGATACGCAGTATTTT.

This clone has only a few counts. The chain uses TRBV5-1 and TRBJ2-5, with a tentative D call TRBD2 (5 bases). The V and J ends lost 4 bases and 5 bases respectively, with 18 bases between them. Germline CDR1 and CDR2: SGHRS and YFSETQ. This CDR3 spans 15 amino acids. The CDR3 sequence is CASSASGSRGETQYF. In DNA form, the CDR3 reads TGCGCCAGCAGCGCATCGGGGAGTCGGGGTGAGACCCAGTACTTC. The variable domain in full, with the rest retrieved from reference TRBV5-1 and TRBJ2-5, is KAGVTQTPRYLIKTRGQQVTLSCSPISGHRSVSWYQQTPGQGLQFLFEYFSETQRNKGNFPGRFSGRQFSNSRSEMNVSTLELGDSALYLCASSASGSRGETQYFGPGTRLLVL.

The chain combines TRBV19 with TRBJ1-2, with a weak D call TRBD1 (6 bases). The CDR3 is made up of 14 amino acids. Germline CDR1 is LNHDA and CDR2 is SQIVND (reference sequence). The ends were cut back, 6 bases at V and 4 bases at J, with 15 bases in the middle. CDR3 nucleotide sequence: TGTGCCAGTAGAAAGCAGGGGACTCCCTATGGCTACACCTTC. Protein: CASRKQGTPYGYTF. Using reference TRBV19 and TRBJ1-2 for the parts outside the CDR3, the full variable domain is DGGITQSPKYLFRKEGQNVTLSCEQNLNHDAMYWYRQDPGQGLRLIYYSQIVNDFQKGDIAEGYSVSREKKESFPLTVTSAQKNPTAFYLCASRKQGTPYGYTFGSGTRLTVV.

This rearrangement joins TRBV10-3 to TRBJ2-1, with D hard to call. Germline values: CDR1 ENHRY, CDR2 SYGVKD. The V and J ends lost 4 bases and 7 bases respectively, with 11 bases between them. The CDR3 totals 13 residues. CDR3 bases: TGTGCCATCAGTGCAGATAGGTTAAATGAGCAGTTCTTC. It yields the protein CAISADRLNEQFF.

This sequence joins TRBV29-1 and TRBJ1-1; no clear D. From germline, CDR1 is SQVTM and CDR2 ANQGSEA. The CDR3 runs to 11 residues. V was shortened by 1 base and J by 11 bases, with 11 bases between the two germline ends. The CDR3 DNA reads TGCAGCGTTGAAGCAAACACTCGGGCTTTCTTT. Its translation is CSVEANTRAFF.

The CDR3 is CASSILGQAKNIQYF. In nucleotides, the CDR3 is TGTGCCAGCAGCATCTTAGGGCAAGCCAAAAACATTCAGTACTTC. J is TRBJ2-4 and V is TRBV5-6, with D uncertain. The CDR3 is 15 residues long. Trimming removed 4 bases at V and 0 bases at J, with 11 bases between. Germline V gene lookup returns CDR1 SGHDT and CDR2 YYEEEE.

The rearrangement uses TRBV7-6 and TRBJ2-7; possible D gene TRBD1, 6 bases. The CDR3 covers 15 residues. The V gene lost 1 base and the J gene lost 0 bases, with 10 bases spanning the gap. Germline loops: CDR1 SGHVS, CDR2 FNYEAQ. CDR3 bases: TGTGCCAGCAGCTTAGAGGACAGATACTCCTACGAGCAGTACTTC. Translation gives CASSLEDRYSYEQYF.

This rearrangement joins TRBV11-2 to TRBJ2-5; TRBD1 matches 10 bases. The CDR3 extends over 14 amino acids. Trimming at V came to 6 bases and at J to 5 bases, leaving 6 bases not matched to a gene. CDR1 SGHAT and CDR2 FQNNGV come from the germline V gene. The CDR3 protein is CASRRQGAGETQYF. CDR3 DNA: TGTGCCAGCAGGAGACAGGGGGCGGGGGAGACCCAGTACTTC.

The chain joins TRBV18 to TRBJ2-1; 7 bases line up with TRBD2. Germline CDR1 KGHSH, CDR2 LQKENI. The CDR3 totals 15 residues. V shed 3 bases and J 6 bases; nucleotides not matched to a gene: 8. The CDR3, as DNA: TGTGCCAGCTCACCTAGCGGGCCATCCGGCAATGAGCAGTTCTTC. This gives the protein CASSPSGPSGNEQFF.

The rearrangement uses TRBV4-2 and TRBJ2-2; D is possibly TRBD2 (5 bases). There are 17 residues in the CDR3. CDR1 is LGHNA and CDR2 is YNFKEQ in the germline V gene. V lost 3 bases and J 0 bases, leaving 14 bases between the germline ends. This chain's CDR3 is CASSQRRIIANTGELFF. CDR3 in DNA: TGTGCCAGCAGCCAGAGGAGGATAATAGCGAACACCGGGGAGCTGTTTTTT.

The V gene is TRBV7-2, the J gene TRBJ2-1, with D possibly being TRBD2 (6 bases). Germline lookup yields CDR1 SGHTA and CDR2 FQGNSA. Trimming stripped 1 base from V and 0 bases from J, with 7 bases between. This CDR3 region has 15 residues. DNA for the CDR3: TGTGCCAGCAGCTTAGAGCGGGCCTCCTACAATGAGCAGTTCTTC. This codes for CASSLERASYNEQFF.

The chain couples TRBV4-1 to TRBJ2-6; TRBD2 aligns across 12 bases. The germline gives CDR1 MGHRA, CDR2 YSYEKL. This CDR3 is built from 18 residues. Germline trimming cut 4 bases from V and 0 bases from J; bases unmatched to any gene: 4. CDR3 sequence (DNA): TGCGCCAGCAGCCGAGGACTAGCGGGATCCTCTGGGGCCAACGTCCTGACTTTC. Translation: CASSRGLAGSSGANVLTF.

V usage is TRBV7-2 and J usage is TRBJ2-7; D not resolved. The V gene's germline CDR1 is SGHTA and CDR2 FQGNSA. Trimming stripped 2 bases from V and 2 bases from J, with 16 bases between. There are 16 residues in the CDR3. This CDR3 reads CASSLPEQPGTYEQYF. The CDR3 DNA is TGTGCCAGCAGCTTACCCGAGCAGCCCGGAACCTACGAGCAGTACTTC.